This T cell receptor beta chain was profiled in a study of T cell changes during pregnancy in multiple sclerosis. Profiled with immunoSEQ multiplex PCR; TCRdb holds only in-frame clones, not every one. The table includes 100,000 or so clones, 91% detected once. The CDR3 is 11 amino acids. The ends lost 6 bases at V and 9 bases at J; junction bases unmatched: 2. Looked up from germline, CDR1 is MNHNY and CDR2 is SVGAGI (reference sequence). In the case of this clone: The sample carries other DNA sequences with the same CDR3.

The sequencing used peripheral blood, collected in the second trimester of pregnancy. The J gene is TRBJ2-1, the V gene TRBV6-6; TRBD1 aligns across 7 bases. The source is a female donor with multiple sclerosis, enrolled in a pregnancy study. The CDR3 DNA sequence: TGTGCCAGCAGCCCAGGGGGTGAGCAGTTCTTC. This translates into CASSPGGEQFF.